This TCR beta chain was sequenced for a study of cytomegalovirus exposure and HLA in healthy donors. Study results and limitations: Across donors, sequencing depth was assumed by presence/absence analyses to be roughly uniform. TRBV6-2, TRBV6-3 and some other V segments were excluded as indistinguishable. Most sequenced TCRs were rare (though some public TCRs occurred in many donors).

To note about this clone: Its antigen remains unknown.

Per germline, CDR1 SNHLY and CDR2 FYNNEI. V lost 0 bases and J 7 bases, leaving 10 bases between the germline ends. This CDR3 comprises 15 residues. The PCR made use of 60 Vbeta and 13 Jbeta primers. The method was immunoSEQ multiplex PCR; TCRdb's version includes in-frame clones alone and lacks a portion of them. The sample lists around 98,000 clones, 55% to 75% occurring once. This TCR came from a man aged 50-59 years in good health and CMV-seronegative. The chain couples TRBV2 to TRBJ1-6, with D unclear. The sequencing sample was made of PBMCs. In DNA, the CDR3 is TGTGCCAGCAGTGAAGCGGGTAACAGAAATTCACCCCTCCACTTT. Protein sequence: CASSEAGNRNSPLHF.